This T cell receptor (beta chain) was retrieved from a study of regulatory T cells in long-lasting Graves disease. Time point defined: persistent/refractory GD, antithyroid drugs over 5 years with positive TRAb. Researchers made the TCR library from RNA that was extracted from PBMCs. Patients came through an endocrinology department, and that department was in Xi'an, China. Building the TCR beta libraries relied on iRepertoire HTBI primers, and CDR3 regions underwent Arm-PCR. TCRdb recomputed calls from the multiplex PCR reads with MiXCR, one row per CDR3 protein. The table records 350,000 to 450,000 distinct CDR3 sequences, roughly 21% of them present only once. Germline V CDR1 and CDR2: SGHVS, FQNEAQ. Losses at the gene ends were 1 base for V and 2 bases for J; bases not matched to a gene: 2. The CDR3 is made up of 16 amino acids. This clonotype was counted at least ten times.

The sample here was peripheral blood mononuclear cells (PBMCs), taken when the disease was refractory, from a patient treated with antithyroid drugs. V is TRBV7-8 and J is TRBJ2-7; 13 positions agree with TRBD2. This sequence was found in a female donor with Graves disease. DNA of the CDR3: TGTGCCAGCAGCTTAGAAGGACTAGCGGGAGCCTACGAGCAGTACTTC. Protein: CASSLEGLAGAYEQYF. The full variable domain, rest sourced from reference TRBV7-8 and TRBJ2-7, is GAGVSQSPRYKVAKRGQDVALRCDPISGHVSLFWYQQALGQGPEFLTYFQNEAQLDKSGLPSDRFFAERPEGSVSTLKIQRTQQEDSAVYLCASSLEGLAGAYEQYFGPGTRLTVT.